This T cell receptor (beta chain) was identified in a study of blood T cells in healthy people across ages (dated by TCRdb to 2014 to 2015). As for the study more broadly: In model experiments, template switching captured roughly one uniquely barcoded TCR beta cDNA molecule for every two T cells. To track age-related changes in TCR beta repertoire diversity, the study relied on deep sequencing normalized with unique cDNA molecular identifiers. The donors were split into four age groups: young (average 16 years), middle-aged (roughly 40), aged (62) and long-lived (under 85). To avoid experimental bias, donors of different ages were spread randomly across the sequencing lanes. Using the same blood draw, the study looked at two additional independent replicas of 1 million unique cDNA reads for two donors, one aged 18 to 30 and the other aged 80 or older.

Library preparation used 5' RACE. Sequencing was carried out with an Illumina HiSeq 2500. The second PCR ran for about 6 to 12 cycles and used a J-beta primer mix along with a sample-barcoded 5' primer. Each TCR beta cDNA molecule received a unique molecular identifier from a template-switch 5' adaptor carrying 12 random nucleotides. At least 2.5 million CDR3-containing paired-end reads were obtained from each sample. First-strand cDNA was synthesized from all RNA with the Mint cDNA synthesis kit, primed by a TRBC-specific oligonucleotide. After uracil-DNA glycosylase treatment, a first 18-cycle PCR used universal primers M1SS and BC2_uni_R on all cDNA. In the original analysis: For normalization, 1 million high-quality reads, each with a distinct molecular identifier, were randomly selected from each sample. Instead of being binned into consensus sequences, reads with shared molecular identifiers were discarded. MiTCR, run with a Q25 quality threshold and the strictest error-elimination algorithm, handled CDR3 identification, clonotype clustering and error correction. A nonparametric unseen species model using Euler transformation provided a lower-bound estimate of total TCR beta diversity. The public reads were reanalyzed by TCRdb: fastp trimming at Q25, MiXCR alignment, in-frame beta chains only. Identical CDR3 protein sequences are pooled into one entry, listed with their most common genes and DNA. TCRdb assigned the V and J calls; the authors' analysis was not used. Within this sample are hundreds of thousands of distinct CDR3 sequences, with 30% to 45% of them counted one time only. Of the sample, approximately 12% is held by the ten largest clones.

Trimmed from V: 5 bases; trimmed from J: 2 bases; junction bases lacking a gene match: 11. In the germline V gene (reference sequence), CDR1 corresponds to PRHDT and CDR2 to FYEKMQ. The CDR3 contains 18 residues, cysteine and phenylalanine counted. Only CDR3 DNA remains: 54 bases, in frame from the first base. What the study reported, not specific to this receptor: Observed TCR beta diversity per million T cells fell roughly linearly with age, and a significant reduction was already apparent by age around 40. Because the CMV infection status of the donors was unknown, age-related changes in expanded clonotypes may potentially have been confounded. Compared with the aged group, the long-lived group had more naive CD4+ T cells, fewer expanded clones and increased TCR diversity, suggesting age selection. Estimates of total diversity based on one million sequenced T cells were considered lower bounds and underestimates. A strong correlation was found between observed TCR beta diversity and the percentage of naive T cells measured by flow cytometry. Bulk unsorted PBMC profiling prevented conclusive comparison of naive and antigen-experienced compartments.

Donors were 39 systemically healthy Caucasian individuals from Russia aged roughly 6 to 95 years. Each donor gave 8.5 to 10 milliliters of peripheral blood, collected into EDTA-treated Vacutainer tubes. Ficoll-Paque density-gradient centrifugation was used to isolate PBMCs, with at least 6.5 million per sample. Trizol reagent was used to extract total RNA from the PBMCs, yielding at least 5 micrograms per sample. For every donor, flow cytometry on a PBMC aliquot measured the percentage of naive CD45RAhigh/CD27high T cells. Note on this clonotype: It lacks a known antigen. Nothing much larger sits one base from this clone, and base qualities are not available.

Sequences were obtained from blood. This sequence uses TRBV13 and TRBJ2-5; 13 nucleotides in the junction match TRBD2. This sequence originates from a man between 18 and 35 years old in good health. The CDR3: CASSPRLAGGLTQETQYF. The DNA reads TGTGCCAGCAGCCCAAGACTAGCGGGAGGTTTGACACAAGAGACCCAGTACTTC.